This T cell receptor beta chain was identified in a study of Ad26.COV2.S vaccination and SARS-CoV-2 variants. The treatment: some 19 received Ad26.COV2.S at low or high dose, single or two shots; roughly five received placebo; per-sample allocation not given. Sample collection was performed on day 63 after the first vaccine or placebo injection. The donor was a Boston adult aged 18-55 years. Sequenced by immunoSEQ multiplex PCR; TCRdb stores in-frame clones only, minus some. The table includes around 450,000 clones, around 90% detected once. Per germline, CDR1 SGHKS and CDR2 YYEKEE (reference sequence). The length of the CDR3 is 14 residues. V lost 5 bases, J lost 7 bases, and 7 bases stayed unmatched.

This sequence was found in a person aged 18 to 65 who received the Ad26.COV2.S COVID-19 vaccine or a placebo. The chain joins TRBV5-5 to TRBJ1-4; 8 nucleotides align to TRBD1. Source: peripheral blood, taken in a trial of Ad26.COV2.S vaccine versus placebo. As DNA, the CDR3 is TGTGCCAGCAGTGGACAGGGTTTGAGTGAAAAACTGTTTTTT. Amino acids: CASSGQGLSEKLFF.